This passage covers 18 T cell receptor beta chains from one sample sequenced in a study of cytomegalovirus exposure and HLA in healthy donors. PCR involved 60 Vbeta and 13 Jbeta primers. The table came from immunoSEQ multiplex PCR; TCRdb's copy has only in-frame clones and leaves some out. The sample includes tens of thousands of clones, approximately 82% of them seen just once. The material sequenced was PBMCs. The origin of the receptors is a young man in good health and CMV-seronegative.

The V gene is TRBV7-9, the J gene TRBJ2-3, with 10 positions matching TRBD2. This CDR3 is built from 17 residues. V lost 9 bases to trimming and J lost 2 bases; unmatched junction nucleotides: 14. Germline assignment: CDR1 SEHNR and CDR2 FQNEAQ (reference sequence). The CDR3 DNA sequence: TGTGCCAGGGGGCCTCCGAGACTAGCGGGCACCACAGATACGCAGTATTTT. Amino acids: CARGPPRLAGTTDTQYF.

This clone was counted between two and nine times. The chain is built from TRBV28 and TRBJ1-2; no definite D call. The CDR3 extends over 13 amino acids. V lost 5 bases and J 5 bases, leaving 12 bases between the germline ends. Germline V gene lookup returns CDR1 MDHEN and CDR2 SYDVKM. DNA for the CDR3: TGTGCCAGCAGTCGACTACAAGATTATGGCTACACCTTC. It translates to CASSRLQDYGYTF.

The chain uses TRBV19 and TRBJ2-7; 8 bases are a match to TRBD2. Trimming cost V 5 bases and J 2 bases; bases outside gene matches: 8. Germline CDR1 and CDR2: LNHDA and SQIVND (reference sequence). This CDR3 spans 15 amino acids. CDR3 sequence reads: CASSRPGGAAYEQYF. For the CDR3, the DNA is TGTGCCAGTAGTCGCCCCGGGGGGGCGGCCTACGAGCAGTACTTC.

This clone was seen more than once but under ten times. This chain connects TRBV6-1 to TRBJ1-2; possible D gene TRBD1, 5 bases. CDR3 size: 14 residues. V shed 1 base and J shed 4 bases, with 10 bases lying between them. CDR1 and CDR2 (germline): MNHNS, SASEGT. CDR3 protein: CASSEVTGTYGYTF. The CDR3, as DNA: TGTGCCAGCAGTGAAGTAACAGGAACCTATGGCTACACCTTC.

The chain uses TRBV5-6 and TRBJ2-3; 7 positions match TRBD1. V was pared by 4 bases and J by 1 base, with 12 bases of the junction left unmatched. This CDR3 region has 17 residues. Germline V gives CDR1 SGHDT, CDR2 YYEEEE. CDR3 sequence: CASSPDTGEGGTDTQYF. In DNA, the CDR3 is TGTGCCAGCAGCCCTGATACAGGGGAAGGCGGCACAGATACGCAGTATTTT.

This clone was seen once. This sequence joins TRBV28 and TRBJ1-1; D gene uncertain. This CDR3 region has 12 residues. CDR1 and CDR2 from the germline V gene are MDHEN and SYDVKM. The V gene lost 7 bases and the J gene lost 10 bases, with 16 bases spanning the gap. Here the CDR3 DNA reads TGTGCCAGCACCAACCCGCTGATGGCAGCTTTCTTT. Amino acids: CASTNPLMAAFF.

This clone occurred a few times. The rearrangement uses TRBV5-5 and TRBJ2-7; D perhaps matches TRBD2 (6 bases). Looked up from germline, CDR1 is SGHKS and CDR2 is YYEKEE (reference sequence). The CDR3 is 15 amino acids. The ends were cut back, 2 bases at V and 0 bases at J, with 12 bases in the middle. CDR3 sequence: CASSLGGAISYEQYF. CDR3 in DNA: TGTGCCAGCAGCTTAGGCGGGGCGATCTCCTACGAGCAGTACTTC.

The CDR3 DNA follows: TGTGCCAGCAGAGAGGGGACAGGGAGACACTATGGCTACACCTTC. Its translation is CASREGTGRHYGYTF. The rearrangement links TRBV5-4 to TRBJ1-2, with 9 bases that match TRBD1. The germline gives CDR1 SGHNT, CDR2 YYREEE (reference sequence). With 5 bases clipped from V and 3 bases from J, the junction kept 8 bases outside the gene matches. The CDR3 is 15 residues long.

This chain connects TRBV9 to TRBJ1-6, with a tentative D call TRBD1 (6 bases). This CDR3 has 15 amino acids. The germline gives CDR1 SGDLS, CDR2 YYNGEE. Between the trimmed V and J ends, which lost 4 bases and 10 bases, there was a span of 18 bases. CDR3 sequence reads: CASSLKGGTGSPLHF. CDR3 sequence (DNA): TGTGCCAGCAGCTTGAAGGGGGGGACTGGGTCACCCCTCCACTTT.

This rearrangement joins TRBV10-1 to TRBJ2-7; unclear D gene. Trimming took 3 bases from V and 0 from J, leaving 12 bases between them. Germline lookup yields CDR1 WNHNN and CDR2 SYGVQD (reference sequence). The CDR3 is 15 residues long. CDR3 amino acids: CASSDFFGGSYEQYF. For the CDR3, the DNA is TGCGCCAGCAGTGATTTTTTCGGTGGCTCCTACGAGCAGTACTTC.

The V call is TRBV28, the J call TRBJ2-1, with 11 bases lining up with TRBD2. The junction had 9 bases not matched to a gene; V was cut back by 5 bases and J by 3 bases. Germline V gene lookup returns CDR1 MDHEN and CDR2 SYDVKM. The CDR3 runs to 17 residues. The CDR3 DNA follows: TGTGCCAGCAGTCCCGGAAGTAGCGGGAGGGTCTACAATGAGCAGTTCTTC. Translation: CASSPGSSGRVYNEQFF. The full variable domain, rest sourced from reference TRBV28 and TRBJ2-1, is DVKVTQSSRYLVKRTGEKVFLECVQDMDHENMFWYRQDPGLGLRLIYFSYDVKMKEKGDIPEGYSVSREKKERFSLILESASTNQTSMYLCASSPGSSGRVYNEQFFGPGTRLTVL.

The chain couples TRBV9 to TRBJ2-2; maybe TRBD1 (6 bases). CDR3 length equals 16 residues. Germline V CDR1 and CDR2: SGDLS, YYNGEE. V lost 6 bases and J lost 2, with 17 bases in between. The CDR3 sequence: CASNRIQGLNTGELFF. The DNA for the CDR3 is TGTGCCAGCAACCGAATACAGGGTTTAAACACCGGGGAGCTGTTTTTT. Filled out from reference TRBV9 and TRBJ2-2, the complete variable domain reads DSGVTQTPKHLITATGQRVTLRCSPRSGDLSVYWYQQSLDQGLQFLIQYYNGEERAKGNILERFSAQQFPDLHSELNLSSLELGDSALYFCASNRIQGLNTGELFFGEGSRLTVL.

V and J are TRBV11-1 and TRBJ1-6, with TRBD1 matching over 9 bases. V trimming: 4 bases; J trimming: 9 bases; junction bases outside the gene matches: 10. Germline V gives CDR1 SGHAT, CDR2 FQDESV (reference sequence). The CDR3 loop spans 16 amino acids. CDR3 amino acids: CASSWGQGERGSPLHF. CDR3 sequence (DNA): TGTGCCAGCAGCTGGGGACAGGGCGAGCGGGGTTCACCCCTCCACTTT.

The CDR3: CASSLPTVQETQYF. The DNA for the CDR3 is TGTGCCAGCAGCTTGCCGACAGTCCAAGAGACCCAGTACTTC. J is TRBJ2-5 and V is TRBV7-2, with D possibly TRBD1 on 5 matching bases. This CDR3 region has 14 residues. Trimming took 3 bases from V and 1 from J, leaving 9 bases between them. Germline loops: CDR1 SGHTA, CDR2 FQGNSA. The full variable domain, its missing parts supplied by reference TRBV7-2 and TRBJ2-5, is GAGVSQSPSNKVTEKGKDVELRCDPISGHTALYWYRQSLGQGLEFLIYFQGNSAPDKSGLPSDRFSAERTGGSVSTLTIQRTQQEDSAVYLCASSLPTVQETQYFGPGTRLLVL.

This chain connects TRBV6-4 to TRBJ1-5; the D is unclear. Germline V gene data show CDR1 as MRHNA and CDR2 as SNTAGT. The CDR3 is 13 amino acids. The V end was cut by 4 bases, the J end by 0 bases, with 4 bases between. CDR3 coding DNA: TGTGCCAGCAGTGTCAATAGCAATCAGCCCCAGCATTTT. It encodes CASSVNSNQPQHF.

The J gene is TRBJ1-1, the V gene TRBV10-3; unclear D gene. The V and J ends lost 3 bases and 1 base respectively, with 9 bases between them. CDR1 and CDR2 (germline): ENHRY, SYGVKD. This CDR3 has 14 residues. The CDR3 DNA reads as TGTGCCATCAGTGATCTGGGAGGGAACACTGAAGCTTTCTTT. Translated, it gives CAISDLGGNTEAFF.

A few counts support this clone. CDR3 in DNA: TGCGCCAGCAGTGGATCGGCGGTGAGCTATGGCTACACCTTC. It is translated as CASSGSAVSYGYTF. The rearrangement joins TRBV10-2 to TRBJ1-2; D is ambiguous. In germline, CDR1 is WSHSY, CDR2 SAAADI. V was shortened by 4 bases and J by 4 bases, with 13 bases between the two germline ends. This CDR3 is 14 amino acids long.

V gene TRBV27 combines with J gene TRBJ1-2, with TRBD1 identical over 10 bases. Germline loops: CDR1 MNHEY, CDR2 SMNVEV (reference sequence). V lost 3 bases, J lost 7 bases, and 23 bases stayed unmatched. The CDR3 totals 20 residues. CDR3 nucleotides: TGTGCCAGCAGTTTTGACCCATGGTCTCTGGGGACAGGGGACGGGTCTGGCTACACCTTC. The encoded protein is CASSFDPWSLGTGDGSGYTF.